The rows below give T cell receptor beta chains drawn from one sample of a study of blood T cell repertoires in COVID-19. Measured with immunoSEQ multiplex PCR; TCRdb has only the in-frame clones, and not every one. The sample contains about 330,000 clones, 80% to 95% of which appear only once. The specimen was PBMCs or T cells enriched from blood (not recorded which). These receptors were taken from a woman aged 30 to 39 who had recovered from COVID-19. CDR3s include the opening cysteine and the closing phenylalanine or tryptophan. D genes are given only for firm matches. Rows may omit the clone size; those that give it use once, few, many or a size class.

j_call	cdr3_length	v_call	clone_size	d_call	cdr3_aa	cdr3_nt
TRBJ1-3	15	TRBV27	-	-	CASRFSVNSGNTIYF	TGTGCCAGCAGATTTTCGGTCAACTCTGGAAACACCATATATTTT
TRBJ2-5	17	TRBV21-1	-	-	CASNGSGGLWYQETQYF	TGTGCCAGCAATGGTAGCGGGGGGCTATGGTACCAAGAGACCCAGTACTTC
TRBJ1-2	15	TRBV28	once	TRBD1	CASSVSTGAPYGYTF	TGTGCCAGCAGTGTTTCGACAGGGGCGCCTTATGGCTACACCTTC
TRBJ2-7	16	TRBV7-9	-	-	CASSLAPLGLHYEQYF	TGTGCCAGCAGCTTAGCGCCGTTGGGACTGCACTACGAGCAGTACTTC
TRBJ2-2	14	TRBV18	-	TRBD1	CASSPGQRTGELFF	TGTGCCAGCTCACCGGGACAGAGGACCGGGGAGCTGTTTTTT
TRBJ1-5	14	TRBV7-7	few	TRBD1	CASSFEGARQPQHF	TGTGCTAGCAGCTTTGAGGGGGCCAGACAGCCCCAGCATTTT
TRBJ2-1	15	TRBV28	-	-	CASSSLRATYNEQFF	TGTGCCAGCAGTTCGCTGCGGGCTACCTACAATGAGCAGTTCTTC
TRBJ1-1	13	TRBV7-9	-	-	CASSLQGGTEAFF	TGTGCCAGCAGTCTCCAGGGTGGCACTGAAGCTTTCTTT
TRBJ1-2	13	TRBV7-2	-	-	CASSLVGERGYTF	TGTGCCAGCAGCTTAGTAGGCGAGCGCGGCTACACCTTC
TRBJ2-5	14	TRBV28	-	-	CASSTQGYQETQYF	TGTGCCAGCAGTACTCAGGGGTACCAAGAGACCCAGTACTTC
TRBJ1-2	13	TRBV2	-	-	CASSAGPNYGYTF	TGTGCCTCCTCAGCGGGCCCTAACTATGGCTACACCTTC
TRBJ1-5	15	TRBV6-2/TRBV6-3	-	TRBD1	CASSRQGNSNQPQHF	TGTGCCAGCAGTAGACAGGGGAATAGCAATCAGCCCCAGCATTTT
TRBJ1-2	13	TRBV19	-	TRBD1	CASSPGQGHGYTF	TGTGCCAGTAGTCCCGGACAGGGTCATGGCTACACCTTC
TRBJ2-3	12	TRBV4-1	-	-	CASSQDSGTQYF	TGCGCCAGCAGCCAAGATTCCGGTACGCAGTATTTT
TRBJ2-3	12	TRBV14	-	-	CASSRPADTQYF	TGTGCCAGCAGCCGGCCCGCAGATACGCAGTATTTT
TRBJ2-3	13	TRBV19	-	-	CASSWASTDTQYF	TGTGCCAGCTCCTGGGCAAGCACAGATACGCAGTATTTT
TRBJ1-2	12	TRBV3-1/TRBV3-2	-	-	CASSREGTRYTF	TGTGCCAGCAGCCGTGAGGGAACTCGCTACACCTTC
TRBJ2-1	14	TRBV28	-	TRBD2	CASTSGSPGGEQFF	TGTGCCAGCACCAGCGGGAGCCCCGGGGGGGAGCAGTTCTTC
TRBJ1-3	16	TRBV5-1	-	-	CASSPGHASSGNTIYF	TGCGCCAGCAGCCCCGGACACGCAAGCTCTGGAAACACCATATATTTT
TRBJ2-3	18	TRBV7-9	-	TRBD2	CASSLPAAPSGRVNTQYF	TGTGCCAGCAGCTTACCCGCGGCGCCTAGCGGGAGAGTCAATACGCAGTATTTT
TRBJ2-4	12	TRBV28	-	-	CDLQGPKNIQYF	TGTGACCTACAGGGCCCCAAAAACATTCAGTACTTC
TRBJ2-5	15	TRBV7-3	-	TRBD2	CASSWGLASEETQYF	TGTGCCAGCAGCTGGGGACTAGCGTCGGAAGAGACCCAGTACTTC
TRBJ1-1	14	TRBV5-1	-	TRBD1	CASSYRGRNTEAFF	TGCGCCAGCAGTTACAGGGGGCGAAACACTGAAGCTTTCTTT
TRBJ2-2	17	TRBV4-1	-	-	CASSLGTWLAPAGELFF	TGCGCCAGCAGCCTCGGGACGTGGCTAGCGCCCGCCGGGGAGCTGTTTTTT
TRBJ2-2	19	TRBV23-1	-	-	CASSQSRGRGQTYAGELFF	TGCGCCAGCAGTCAATCTAGGGGCAGGGGCCAGACTTACGCCGGGGAGCTGTTTTTT
TRBJ1-2	15	TRBV10-3	-	-	CATRESDIANYGYTF	TGTGCCACCAGAGAGTCAGATATAGCTAACTATGGCTACACCTTC
TRBJ2-6	15	TRBV29-1	-	-	CSVTEIFSGANVLTF	TGCAGCGTTACCGAGATTTTCTCTGGGGCCAACGTCCTGACTTTC
TRBJ1-1	16	TRBV3-1/TRBV3-2	-	-	CASSQDRGHLNTEAFF	TGTGCCAGCAGCCAAGATCGAGGGCACTTAAACACTGAAGCTTTCTTT
TRBJ2-1	11	TRBV28	once	-	CASGQNNEQFF	TGTGCCAGCGGCCAAAACAATGAGCAGTTCTTC
TRBJ2-5	14	TRBV9	-	TRBD1	CASSVQGVQETQYF	TGTGCCAGCAGCGTACAGGGGGTACAAGAGACCCAGTACTTC
TRBJ1-2	13	TRBV27	-	-	CASSKNREGGYTF	TGTGCCAGCAGTAAAAACAGGGAGGGCGGCTACACCTTC
TRBJ1-2	16	TRBV7-8	-	-	CASSTSGDPIPYGYTF	TGTGCCAGCAGCACCTCAGGGGACCCGATCCCCTATGGCTACACCTTC
TRBJ1-1	17	TRBV5-1	-	-	CASSLGDSLGRGTEAFF	TGCGCCAGCAGCTTGGGTGACAGCCTTGGGAGGGGTACTGAAGCTTTCTTT
TRBJ2-1	15	TRBV7-2	-	TRBD2	CASSLAGTSGNEQFF	TGTGCCAGCAGCTTGGCCGGGACTAGCGGCAATGAGCAGTTCTTC
TRBJ1-2	13	TRBV25-1	-	-	CASSEYDGEGYTF	TGTGCCAGCAGTGAATACGACGGGGAGGGCTACACCTTC
TRBJ1-2	14	TRBV7-2	few	TRBD1	CASKPGQGGYGYTF	TGTGCCAGCAAACCGGGACAGGGGGGATATGGCTACACCTTC
TRBJ2-5	14	TRBV2	-	-	CASTPRGSGATQYF	TGTGCCAGCACCCCCCGGGGGAGTGGAGCGACCCAGTACTTC
TRBJ2-2	16	TRBV7-8	-	TRBD2	CASSLPSGRAAGELFF	TGTGCCAGCAGCCTTCCTAGCGGGAGGGCCGCCGGGGAGCTGTTTTTT
TRBJ1-1	14	TRBV11-2	once	-	CASSLTDRNTEAFF	TGTGCCAGCAGCTTAACAGATAGGAACACTGAAGCTTTCTTT
TRBJ2-4	14	TRBV6-2/TRBV6-3	-	-	CASSLREAKNIQYF	TGTGCCAGCAGTCTCCGGGAAGCCAAAAACATTCAGTACTTC